The rows below give T cell receptor beta chains drawn from one sample of a study of cytomegalovirus exposure and HLA in healthy donors. The protocol was immunoSEQ multiplex PCR, while the TCRdb copy is restricted to in-frame clones and leaves out a portion. This table holds about 98,000 clones, about 70% found once. Sequenced: PBMCs. The origin of the receptors is a human donor in good health. Both conserved end residues are part of each CDR3. The D gene is left open where the match is weak. The size of a clone is reported for some rows only, either as once, few or many, or as a class for expanded clones.

d_call,v_call,j_call,clone_size,cdr3_aa,cdr3_nt
TRBD2,TRBV6-5,TRBJ2-1,once,CASSPSGGGYNEQFF,TGTGCCAGCAGCCCCAGCGGGGGAGGGTACAATGAGCAGTTCTTC
NA,TRBV7-6,TRBJ1-1,once,CASSLVRGDEAFF,TGTGCCAGCAGCTTAGTACGGGGTGATGAAGCTTTCTTT
NA,TRBV7-8,TRBJ2-7,NA,CASSLVRGEQYF,TGTGCCAGCAGCTTAGTACGGGGGGAGCAGTACTTC
TRBD1,TRBV5-6,TRBJ1-6,few,CASSSSGQGSSPLHF,TGTGCCAGCAGCTCGTCGGGACAGGGGAGTTCACCCCTCCACTTT
NA,TRBV19,TRBJ1-1,NA,CASTAQGPKAFF,TGTGCCAGTACGGCGCAGGGCCCTAAAGCTTTCTTT
NA,TRBV21-1,TRBJ1-1,NA,CASSKVTRGRVGTEAFF,TGTGCCAGCAGCAAAGTTACCAGGGGCCGTGTGGGCACTGAAGCTTTCTTT
TRBD1,TRBV5-6,TRBJ2-7,many,CASSLDRGLNYEQYF,TGTGCCAGCAGCTTGGATAGGGGGCTCAACTACGAGCAGTACTTC
NA,TRBV6-1,TRBJ1-2,NA,CASSKQLTYGYTF,TGTGCCAGCAGTAAACAGCTTACCTATGGCTACACCTTC
NA,TRBV5-1,TRBJ2-5,NA,CASSSSRSQETQYF,TGCGCCAGCAGCTCGTCAAGGAGCCAAGAGACCCAGTACTTC
TRBD1,TRBV7-8,TRBJ1-1,NA,CASSRYRGLAEAFF,TGTGCCAGCAGCCGTTACAGGGGGCTAGCTGAAGCTTTCTTT
NA,TRBV6-5,TRBJ1-2,NA,CASSYSGAGSGYTF,TGTGCCAGCAGTTACTCGGGGGCAGGGTCTGGCTACACCTTC
TRBD2,TRBV7-8,TRBJ2-7,NA,CASSLGGLAGNPYEQYF,TGTGCCAGCAGCTTAGGCGGACTAGCGGGCAACCCCTACGAGCAGTACTTC
TRBD1,TRBV27,TRBJ2-7,NA,CASRSQIQGTEQYF,TGTGCCAGCAGAAGTCAAATACAGGGGACCGAGCAGTACTTC
NA,TRBV5-4,TRBJ1-1,few,CANRGQRNTEAFF,TGTGCCAACAGAGGACAGAGGAACACTGAAGCTTTCTTT
NA,TRBV23-1,TRBJ1-6,NA,CASSPTVRERDSSYNSPLHF,TGCGCCAGCAGCCCAACCGTGCGGGAAAGGGATAGCTCCTATAATTCACCCCTCCACTTT
NA,TRBV5-4,TRBJ2-1,NA,CASTSELIATSYNEQFF,TGTGCCAGCACCTCTGAACTTATAGCGACCTCCTACAATGAGCAGTTCTTC
NA,TRBV2,TRBJ2-7,NA,CASSEVDIYEQYF,TGTGCCAGCAGTGAAGTAGACATCTACGAGCAGTACTTC
NA,TRBV7-9,TRBJ1-1,many,CASSLSGNTEAFF,TGTGCCAGCAGTTTATCAGGGAACACTGAAGCTTTCTTT
NA,TRBV7-9,TRBJ1-4,NA,CASREGTVEKLFF,TGTGCCAGCCGCGAGGGTACGGTGGAAAAACTGTTTTTT
NA,TRBV11-2,TRBJ2-5,NA,CASRTANQETQYF,TGTGCCAGCAGGACAGCTAACCAAGAGACCCAGTACTTC
NA,TRBV11-2,TRBJ1-3,NA,CASSLVGQFSGNTIYF,TGTGCCAGCAGCCTAGTCGGACAGTTCTCTGGAAACACCATATATTTT
NA,TRBV11-2,TRBJ2-7,NA,CASSLYPDSSYEQYF,TGTGCCAGCAGCTTATATCCCGATAGCTCCTACGAGCAGTACTTC
TRBD1,TRBV11-2,TRBJ2-7,once,CASSVDRGPSYEQYF,TGTGCCAGCAGCGTAGACAGGGGGCCCTCCTACGAGCAGTACTTC
NA,TRBV15,TRBJ1-3,NA,CATSRDPGTTGNTIYF,TGTGCCACCAGCAGAGATCCTGGGACAACCGGAAACACCATATATTTT
NA,TRBV7-9,TRBJ1-4,NA,CASSLKIVSNEKLFF,TGTGCCAGCAGCTTAAAAATAGTCTCCAATGAAAAACTGTTTTTT
NA,TRBV10-1,TRBJ2-7,few,CASSESPSSYEQYF,TGCGCCAGCAGTGAGTCGCCGAGCTCCTACGAGCAGTACTTC
NA,TRBV6-6,TRBJ1-4,NA,CASSDKTEKLFF,TGTGCCAGCAGTGACAAGACCGAAAAACTGTTTTTT
NA,TRBV5-1,TRBJ1-4,NA,CASSLVSGQGYEKLFF,TGCGCCAGCAGCTTGGTGAGCGGGCAGGGATATGAAAAACTGTTTTTT
NA,TRBV7-8,TRBJ1-1,NA,CASSLALPGVSEAFF,TGTGCCAGCAGCTTAGCGCTCCCCGGTGTTAGTGAAGCTTTCTTT
NA,TRBV6-1,TRBJ1-4,few,CASSELQGRGEKLFF,TGTGCCAGCAGTGAGTTGCAGGGGAGAGGAGAAAAACTGTTTTTT
TRBD2,TRBV7-8,TRBJ2-1,NA,CASSLTLTSGGDFYEQFF,TGTGCCAGCAGCTTAACCCTAACTAGCGGGGGGGACTTTTATGAGCAGTTCTTC
TRBD2,TRBV19,TRBJ2-3,NA,CASSSDSGGAFSARYF,TGTGCCAGTAGTTCGGATAGCGGGGGGGCCTTTTCAGCTCGGTATTTT
NA,TRBV2,TRBJ1-3,once,CASSSPRTIYF,TGTGCCAGCAGTTCCCCCCGTACCATATATTTT
NA,TRBV7-2,TRBJ1-1,NA,CASSHKSETEAFF,TGTGCCAGCAGCCATAAATCAGAAACTGAAGCTTTCTTT
TRBD2,TRBV5-1,TRBJ2-5,NA,CASSLGSGGLPVETQYF,TGCGCCAGCAGCTTGGGTAGCGGGGGGCTCCCTGTTGAGACCCAGTACTTC
NA,TRBV19,TRBJ1-1,few,CASSNQGYTEAFF,TGTGCCAGTAGTAATCAGGGGTACACTGAAGCTTTCTTT
NA,TRBV19,TRBJ1-1,NA,CASSISGNTEAFF,TGTGCCAGTAGTATCTCAGGGAACACTGAAGCTTTCTTT
TRBD1,TRBV6-6,TRBJ1-1,NA,CASSYHADRGTEAFF,TGTGCCAGCAGTTACCATGCGGACAGGGGCACTGAAGCTTTCTTT
NA,TRBV29-1,TRBJ1-6,NA,CSVGNGNSPLHF,TGCAGCGTTGGTAACGGTAATTCACCCCTCCACTTT
TRBD1,TRBV7-6,TRBJ2-1,NA,CASSTGTGRSSEQFF,TGTGCCAGCAGTACCGGGACAGGGAGGTCGAGTGAGCAGTTCTTC
TRBD1,TRBV7-2,TRBJ2-7,NA,CASSSGTGIGPYEQYF,TGTGCCAGCAGCTCCGGGACAGGGATAGGTCCCTACGAGCAGTACTTC
TRBD1,TRBV4-3,TRBJ2-1,NA,CASSQGPGTAYYNEQFF,TGCGCCAGCAGCCAAGGCCCCGGGACAGCTTACTACAATGAGCAGTTCTTC
TRBD2,TRBV7-2,TRBJ2-1,NA,CASSQTVAGGPYEQFF,TGTGCCAGCAGTCAGACGGTAGCGGGAGGCCCCTATGAGCAGTTCTTC
TRBD2,TRBV6-1,TRBJ2-7,NA,CASSGGGTYEQYF,TGTGCCAGCAGTGGCGGGGGAACCTACGAGCAGTACTTC
TRBD1,TRBV7-2,TRBJ1-2,NA,CASSFGTGVGYTF,TGTGCCAGCAGCTTCGGGACAGGGGTTGGCTACACCTTC
TRBD2,TRBV6-5,TRBJ2-7,NA,CASSYVGGGQQYF,TGTGCCAGCAGTTACGTGGGCGGGGGGCAGCAGTACTTC
NA,TRBV18,TRBJ1-1,NA,CASSPGENTEAFF,TGTGCCAGCTCACCCGGAGAAAACACTGAAGCTTTCTTT
NA,TRBV11-3,TRBJ1-4,few,CASSPGPTNEKLFF,TGTGCCAGCAGCCCAGGTCCAACTAATGAAAAACTGTTTTTT
TRBD1,TRBV5-4,TRBJ1-4,once,CASSRRQGKEKLFF,TGTGCCAGCAGCCGTCGACAGGGAAAGGAAAAACTGTTTTTT
TRBD2,TRBV19,TRBJ2-3,NA,CASSMGLASDTQYF,TGTGCCAGTAGTATGGGACTAGCGTCAGATACGCAGTATTTT
TRBD2,TRBV14,TRBJ2-7,NA,CASSQVGGYAYEQYF,TGTGCCAGCAGCCAAGTGGGGGGGTACGCCTACGAGCAGTACTTC
TRBD1,TRBV6-1,TRBJ1-3,NA,CASSKPGTAGNTIYF,TGTGCCAGCTCTAAACCCGGGACAGCTGGAAACACCATATATTTT
NA,TRBV30,TRBJ1-5,NA,CAWSGNLLSNQPQHF,TGTGCCTGGAGCGGAAATCTACTAAGCAATCAGCCCCAGCATTTT
TRBD1,TRBV5-5,TRBJ2-7,NA,CASSSRDSWMSYEQYF,TGTGCCAGCAGCTCAAGGGACAGTTGGATGAGCTACGAGCAGTACTTC
TRBD2,TRBV7-8,TRBJ2-7,NA,CASLRPTSGAYEQYF,TGTGCCAGCCTCCGGCCCACTAGCGGAGCCTACGAGCAGTACTTC
TRBD2,TRBV7-2,TRBJ2-1,NA,CASSLVTGGVSEQFF,TGTGCCAGCAGCTTAGTCACGGGAGGGGTGAGTGAGCAGTTCTTC
NA,TRBV4-1,TRBJ2-3,NA,CASSHTRIPRTDTQYF,TGCGCCAGCAGCCACACTAGAATTCCCCGCACAGATACGCAGTATTTT
NA,TRBV4-1,TRBJ1-1,NA,CASSQLGSPIEAFF,TGCGCCAGCAGCCAATTGGGGAGTCCAATTGAAGCTTTCTTT
NA,TRBV9,TRBJ2-7,NA,CASSVEVGRDEQYF,TGTGCCAGCAGCGTAGAGGTGGGCCGTGACGAGCAGTACTTC